These 19 T cell receptor beta chains were all obtained from the same sample, sequenced in a study of T cell clones after liver transplantation. This table comes from immunoSEQ multiplex PCR, and its TCRdb copy is limited to in-frame clones, with some not included. The data hold some 80,000 clones, with around 84% observed a single time. The starting material was CD4+ T cells from blood, obtained 48 months after liver transplant. The receptors shown here come from a human patient who received a liver transplant. Some T cells may be transferred from the graft donor.

The rearrangement links TRBV5-5 to TRBJ2-7; tentatively, D is TRBD1 (6 bases). Germline CDR1 is SGHKS and CDR2 is YYEKEE (reference sequence). V lost 4 bases to trimming and J lost 4 bases, with 15 bases between them. The CDR3 has 14 amino acids. CDR3 bases: TGTGCCAGCAGCATCAGGGGTGTGGCGTACGAGCAGTACTTC. Translation: CASSIRGVAYEQYF.

V gene TRBV28 combines with J gene TRBJ2-1; possible D gene TRBD2, 6 bases. V gave up 8 bases and J gave up 15 bases, with 17 bases separating them. From germline, CDR1 is MDHEN and CDR2 SYDVKM. The CDR3 contains 11 residues. CDR3 protein: CASRGRELAFF. CDR3 coding DNA: TGTGCCAGCCGGGGCCGGGAGTTGGCGTTCTTC.

This clone was observed a single time. This rearrangement joins TRBV7-2 to TRBJ2-1, with D hard to call. CDR1 and CDR2 from the germline V gene are SGHTA and FQGNSA. Deletions cut 1 base from V and 3 bases from J, with 16 bases between. The CDR3 has 17 amino acids. The chain's CDR3 is CASSLVAGRLVYNEQFF. The CDR3 region has the DNA TGTGCCAGCAGCTTAGTTGCCGGGCGGCTGGTCTACAATGAGCAGTTCTTC.

The gene calls are TRBV4-2 and TRBJ1-2; tentatively, D is TRBD1 (5 bases). Germline values: CDR1 LGHNA, CDR2 YNFKEQ. The ends were cut back, 1 base at V and 2 bases at J, with 11 bases in the middle. The CDR3 has 15 residues. Here the CDR3 reads CASSQGRAGNYGYTF. The DNA of the CDR3 is TGTGCCAGCAGCCAAGGCCGAGCAGGGAACTATGGCTACACCTTC.

This chain joins TRBV7-2 and TRBJ2-1, with TRBD2 matching 8 bases. The CDR3 runs to 15 residues. CDR1 is SGHTA, CDR2 FQGNSA, per germline. J lost 4 bases, V lost 5 bases, and 7 bases had no gene match. Written as DNA, the CDR3 is TGTGCCAGCAGCCAGGTTACTAGCGGATACAATGAGCAGTTCTTC. This translates into CASSQVTSGYNEQFF.

The chain carries TRBV2 and TRBJ2-7; 15 nucleotides line up with TRBD2. V dropped 8 bases and J dropped 7; count of bases not matched to a gene: 3. This CDR3 is 13 amino acids long. Per germline, CDR1 SNHLY and CDR2 FYNNEI. The CDR3 DNA reads as TGTGCCAGCTCAGGGACTAGCGGGAGGGAGCAGTACTTC. Amino acids: CASSGTSGREQYF.

The chain recombines TRBV29-1 with TRBJ2-3, with TRBD2 matching 9 bases. This CDR3 is built from 15 residues. After removal of 6 bases from V and 6 bases from J, the junction contained 13 bases not matched to a gene. Per germline, CDR1 SQVTM and CDR2 ANQGSEA. In nucleotides, the CDR3 is TGCAGCGTGAACCCTCTGGCGGGGGGGCGGGATACGCAGTATTTT. Its protein product is CSVNPLAGGRDTQYF.

The chain carries TRBV2 and TRBJ1-1, with D uncertain. The CDR3 runs 12 residues. V shed 7 bases and J shed 5 bases, with 11 bases lying between them. Per germline, CDR1 SNHLY and CDR2 FYNNEI. The CDR3 is CASTGKGTEAFF. The CDR3 DNA reads TGTGCCAGCACCGGAAAGGGTACTGAAGCTTTCTTT. Full variable domain (rest looked up from reference TRBV2 and TRBJ1-1): EPEVTQTPSHQVTQMGQEVILRCVPISNHLYFYWYRQILGQKVEFLVSFYNNEISEKSEIFDDQFSVERPDGSNFTLKIRSTKLEDSAMYFCASTGKGTEAFFGQGTRLTVV.

This chain links TRBV7-2 with TRBJ2-1; 11 bases map to TRBD2. Germline lookup yields CDR1 SGHTA and CDR2 FQGNSA. V was pared by 5 bases and J by 4 bases, with 4 bases of the junction left unmatched. This CDR3 has 15 residues. The CDR3 loop reads CASSVTSGSYNEQFF. CDR3 nucleotide sequence: TGTGCCAGCAGCGTCACTAGCGGGAGTTACAATGAGCAGTTCTTC.

This chain connects TRBV7-9 to TRBJ2-7; D call uncertain. CDR3 length: 13 amino acids. V dropped 4 bases and J dropped 2 bases, with 9 bases sitting between them. Germline lookup yields CDR1 SEHNR and CDR2 FQNEAQ (reference sequence). This CDR3 reads CASSSGSTYEQYF. The CDR3, as DNA: TGTGCCAGCAGCTCCGGGTCAACCTACGAGCAGTACTTC.

V is TRBV19 and J is TRBJ2-6; 16 bases agree with TRBD2. V lost 5 bases and J lost 2; bases outside the gene matches: 9. CDR3 length: 20 amino acids. Germline CDR1 is LNHDA and CDR2 is SQIVND (reference sequence). The CDR3 DNA sequence: TGTGCCAGTAGTTCCCCGGGACTAGCGGGGGGGCTGGCTGGGGCCAACGTCCTGACTTTC. The encoded protein is CASSSPGLAGGLAGANVLTF. The variable domain in full, with the rest retrieved from reference TRBV19 and TRBJ2-6, is DGGITQSPKYLFRKEGQNVTLSCEQNLNHDAMYWYRQDPGQGLRLIYYSQIVNDFQKGDIAEGYSVSREKKESFPLTVTSAQKNPTAFYLCASSSPGLAGGLAGANVLTFGAGSRLTVL.

The chain employs TRBV19 and TRBJ1-5; D uncertain. V was cut by 6 bases and J by 2 bases, with 8 bases left in between. CDR3 length: 13 residues. Germline values: CDR1 LNHDA, CDR2 SQIVND (reference sequence). The DNA of the CDR3 is TGTGCCAGTAGCTACACCCGCAATCAGCCCCAGCATTTT. Translating it yields CASSYTRNQPQHF. The complete variable domain, with remaining parts taken from reference TRBV19 and TRBJ1-5, reads DGGITQSPKYLFRKEGQNVTLSCEQNLNHDAMYWYRQDPGQGLRLIYYSQIVNDFQKGDIAEGYSVSREKKESFPLTVTSAQKNPTAFYLCASSYTRNQPQHFGDGTRLSIL.

This chain connects TRBV6-6 to TRBJ1-5; D gene ambiguous. V was clipped by 4 bases and J by 2 bases, with 12 bases between them. CDR1 MNHNY and CDR2 SVGAGI come from the germline V gene (reference sequence). This CDR3 has 15 residues. The CDR3 protein is CASSLNSGRNQPQHF. In DNA, the CDR3 is TGTGCCAGCAGTTTAAATTCAGGACGCAATCAGCCCCAGCATTTT.

This clone is a singleton in its sample. The chain recombines TRBV7-3 with TRBJ2-4; no reliable D call. Germline V gene sequence: CDR1 SGHTA, CDR2 FQGTGA. The V and J ends lost 2 bases and 11 bases respectively, with 16 bases between them. The CDR3 has 14 residues. CDR3 in DNA: TGTGCCAGCAGCTTAGCAGGTACCGGTTCGGTTCAGTACTTC. Its protein product is CASSLAGTGSVQYF.

The chain links TRBV7-2 to TRBJ1-6; D is unresolved. The CDR3 extends over 14 amino acids. Trimming pared 5 bases from V and 4 bases from J, leaving 9 bases between. CDR1 and CDR2 (germline): SGHTA, FQGNSA. CDR3 in amino acids: CASSLQVYNSPLHF. In nucleotides, the CDR3 is TGTGCCAGCAGCCTCCAGGTTTATAATTCACCCCTCCACTTT.

The rearrangement joins TRBV5-1 to TRBJ1-1, with D possibly matching TRBD1 (5 bases). Between the trimmed V and J ends, which lost 0 bases and 1 base, there was a span of 7 bases. In germline, CDR1 is SGHRS, CDR2 YFSETQ. The CDR3 has 14 residues. CDR3 nucleotides: TGCGCCAGCAGCTTGGACAGGCCGAACACTGAAGCTTTCTTT. It translates to CASSLDRPNTEAFF.

V usage is TRBV4-2 and J usage is TRBJ1-5; D gene unclear. Germline CDR1 reads LGHNA; CDR2 reads YNFKEQ. Between the trimmed V and J ends, which lost 3 bases and 7 bases, there was a span of 10 bases. This CDR3 has 13 residues. In DNA, the CDR3 is TGTGCCAGCAGCCATACACTGGGACAGCCCCAGCATTTT. It translates to CASSHTLGQPQHF.

The chain employs TRBV7-3 and TRBJ2-2; D is unclear. The CDR3 runs to 14 residues. Deletions cut 5 bases from V and 4 bases from J, with 11 bases between. The germline CDR1 and CDR2 sequences are SGHTA and FQGTGA. CDR3 protein: CASSKASSTGELFF. The CDR3, as DNA: TGTGCCAGCAGCAAGGCCAGTTCCACCGGGGAGCTGTTTTTT.

V and J are TRBV18 and TRBJ1-1; D possibly corresponds to TRBD1 (5 bases). Germline-derived CDR1 and CDR2 are KGHSH and LQKENI. Between the trimmed V and J ends, which lost 3 bases and 3 bases, there was a span of 8 bases. The length of the CDR3 is 13 residues. CDR3 protein: CASSPGGHTEAFF. DNA for the CDR3: TGTGCCAGCTCACCCGGGGGACACACTGAAGCTTTCTTT.